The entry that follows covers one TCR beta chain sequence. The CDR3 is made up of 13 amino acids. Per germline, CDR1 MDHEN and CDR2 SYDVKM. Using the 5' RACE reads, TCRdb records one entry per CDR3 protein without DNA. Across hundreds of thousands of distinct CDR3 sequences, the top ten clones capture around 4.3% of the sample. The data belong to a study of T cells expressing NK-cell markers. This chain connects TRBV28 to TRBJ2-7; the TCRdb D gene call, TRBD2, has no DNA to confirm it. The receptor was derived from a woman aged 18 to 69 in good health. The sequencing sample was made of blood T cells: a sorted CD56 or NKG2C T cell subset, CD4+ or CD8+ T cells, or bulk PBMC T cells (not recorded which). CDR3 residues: CATEASALEKQYF.